A selection of T cell receptor beta chains follows, all from one sample in a study of T cells after yellow fever vaccination. One entry per CDR3 protein results from TCRdb running MiXCR on the 5' RACE reads. The sample lists 99,000 or so distinct CDR3 sequences, about 5.8% occurring once. The source material was CD8+ T cells sorted from PBMCs, sampled 10 days after the yellow fever booster vaccination. These receptors came from a man aged 18 to 29 who received the YFV17D yellow fever vaccine. Both conserved end residues are part of each CDR3. Fields, in order: V gene, D gene, J gene, clone size, CDR3 DNA, CDR3 protein. D genes are given only for firm matches. Clone size, where shown, is once, few, many, or a class for clones that have expanded.

TRBV5-1	TRBD1	TRBJ1-1	many	TGCGCCAGCAGCACGGGGACAGGGGGGACTGAAGCTTTCTTT	CASSTGTGGTEAFF
TRBV13	NA	TRBJ1-1	NA	TGTGCCAGCAGTTGGGGACGGGGTTTGGGGACTGAAGCTTTCTTT	CASSWGRGLGTEAFF
TRBV4-1	NA	TRBJ2-5	many	TGCGCCAGCAGCCAAGCTGGGGTAGGGGAGACCCAGTACTTC	CASSQAGVGETQYF
TRBV12-3/TRBV12-4	TRBD1	TRBJ2-5	few	TGTGCCAGCACCCCCGGGACAGGGGGGAGTGGAGAGACCCAGTACTTC	CASTPGTGGSGETQYF
TRBV12-3/TRBV12-4	NA	TRBJ1-5	NA	TGTGCCAGCAGTTACGAGGGGCAGCCCCAGCATTTT	CASSYEGQPQHF
TRBV7-9	NA	TRBJ2-2	few	TGTGCCAGCAGCTTAGCTCGGGGCGTGACCGGGGAGCTGTTTTTT	CASSLARGVTGELFF
TRBV28	NA	TRBJ1-3	NA	TGTGCCAGCAGTTTACTCCACGGGTTCTCTGGAAACACCATATATTTT	CASSLLHGFSGNTIYF
TRBV12-3/TRBV12-4	TRBD1	TRBJ1-1	few	TGTGCCAGCAGTCACGACAGGGTGGTTGTCACTGAAGCTTTCTTT	CASSHDRVVVTEAFF
TRBV4-3	NA	TRBJ2-1	few	TGCGCCAGCAGCCAAGATCCTGGTACCCTGAAATTGTACAATGAGCAGTTCTTC	CASSQDPGTLKLYNEQFF
TRBV10-3	NA	TRBJ2-7	NA	TGTGCCATCAGTGAGTCAGGGAGAGCCTACGAGCAGTACTTC	CAISESGRAYEQYF
TRBV9	NA	TRBJ2-1	NA	TGTGCCAGCAGCGACGCGATTCAGGGTACCTACAATGAGCAGTTCTTC	CASSDAIQGTYNEQFF
TRBV7-7	TRBD2	TRBJ2-2	NA	TGTGCTAGCAGCCCGGGAGGGGCGGGGACCGGGGAGCTGTTTTTT	CASSPGGAGTGELFF
TRBV19	TRBD1	TRBJ2-3	many	TGTGCCAGCAGGGGGTTTGGGACGGATACGCAGTATTTT	CASRGFGTDTQYF
TRBV7-8	TRBD1	TRBJ2-7	NA	TGTGCCAGCAGCCTGTACCGCTTCGGACAGGCCCTCGAGCAGTACTTC	CASSLYRFGQALEQYF
TRBV9	NA	TRBJ1-2	few	TGTGCCAGCAGCCCTACGCGGGGATTCTATGGCTACACCTTC	CASSPTRGFYGYTF
TRBV29-1	TRBD2	TRBJ2-5	NA	TGCAGCGTTCGGACTAGCGGGGGGCCCCGGGAGACCCAGTACTTC	CSVRTSGGPRETQYF
TRBV12-3/TRBV12-4	NA	TRBJ1-1	few	TGTGCCAGCAGTTTTAGTTGGGAATTGACTGAAGCTTTCTTT	CASSFSWELTEAFF
TRBV9	TRBD2	TRBJ2-3	few	TGTGCCAGCAGCCCAAGGGGCGGGGGTGACACAGATACGCAGTATTTT	CASSPRGGGDTDTQYF
TRBV30	NA	TRBJ2-2	few	TGTGCCTGGAGCTGGTCACTGGAGGAGCTGTTTTTT	CAWSWSLEELFF
TRBV2	NA	TRBJ1-1	NA	TGTGCCAGCAGTGATGGTCCGCGGGGGACTGAAGCTTTCTTT	CASSDGPRGTEAFF
TRBV9	NA	TRBJ1-1	few	TGTGCCAGCAGCGTAGGCCAGGGGAGTGGGACTGAAGCTTTCTTT	CASSVGQGSGTEAFF
TRBV10-3	TRBD1	TRBJ2-7	few	TGTGCCATATCACCGGGACAGGGGGCATCCTACGAGCAGTACTTC	CAISPGQGASYEQYF
TRBV6-4	NA	TRBJ2-3	medium-sized	TGTGCCAGCAGCAACAGGGGCACAGATACGCAGTATTTT	CASSNRGTDTQYF
TRBV11-3	NA	TRBJ2-3	few	TGTGCCAGCAGCCGGGTGGGGCCAGATACGCAGTATTTT	CASSRVGPDTQYF
TRBV4-3	NA	TRBJ2-1	NA	TGCGCCAGCAGCCCGGGACAATCTCTGCACAATGAGCAGTTCTTC	CASSPGQSLHNEQFF
TRBV20-1	NA	TRBJ1-5	NA	TGCAGTGCTAAGAGCCAGGGACCGTCCCTAGGTTGGGATCGCAATCAGCCCCAGCATTTT	CSAKSQGPSLGWDRNQPQHF
TRBV7-9	NA	TRBJ2-5	NA	TGTGCCAGCAGCTCCCGTCATGGGTACCAAGAGACCCAGTACTTC	CASSSRHGYQETQYF
TRBV5-1	NA	TRBJ2-1	many	TGCGCCAGCAGCTTGGAGGGAGAGCAGTTCTTC	CASSLEGEQFF
TRBV7-9	NA	TRBJ1-4	few	TGTGCCAGCAGCTTAGCCTCGGGGCTCATTAATGAAAAACTGTTTTTT	CASSLASGLINEKLFF
TRBV7-2	NA	TRBJ2-7	NA	TGTGCCAGCAGCCTATATGGGGGGGCCGCTTACGAGCAGTACTTC	CASSLYGGAAYEQYF
TRBV11-2	NA	TRBJ1-1	NA	TGTGCCAGCAGCCCCGACTGGGGTCACGGCACTGAAGCTTTCTTT	CASSPDWGHGTEAFF
TRBV7-2	TRBD2	TRBJ2-5	few	TGTGCCAGCAGTCCCTGGCGGGGTAGCGGGGGACGCCAAGAGACCCAGTACTTC	CASSPWRGSGGRQETQYF